Included here is one T cell receptor beta chain sequence, with context. What it binds is not known. The CDR3 covers 16 residues. The V and J ends lost 1 base and 4 bases respectively, with 17 bases between them. CDR1 and CDR2 from the germline V gene are MNHNS and SASEGT. The sample is drawn from a study of T-cell reconstitution after alpha-beta-depleted transplantation in children. As it was prepared, the TCRbeta library received unique molecular identifiers. TCRdb processed the PCR reads anew with MiXCR; each CDR3 protein has one entry. The profile shows some 300,000 distinct CDR3 sequences, 10% of them singletons. Points from the study as a whole: Newly produced T cells mostly provided counts and TCRbeta diversity after one year, as hyperexpanded clones declined.

The sample here was PBMCs, taken before TCRalphabeta/CD19-depleted stem cell transplant. J is TRBJ2-7 and V is TRBV6-1; D gene unclear. The receptor was derived from a boy in the first two years of life with acute myeloid leukemia, due to receive a stem cell transplant. CDR3 DNA sequence: TGTGCCAGCAGTGAAGGTCGGTCGGCGGTTTCATACGAGCAGTACTTC. Amino acid sequence: CASSEGRSAVSYEQYF.